These 17 T cell receptor beta chains were all obtained from the same sample, sequenced in a study of blood T cell repertoires in COVID-19. Measured with immunoSEQ multiplex PCR; TCRdb has only the in-frame clones, and not every one. Found here are approximately 240,000 clones, 85% to 90% of them singletons; the top ten hold about 3%. The sequenced sample was PBMCs or T cells enriched from blood (not recorded which). The source is a woman between 18 and 30 years old in a cohort exposed to, infected with or recovered from COVID-19 (not recorded which).

This clone has only one observation. The chain uses TRBV19 and TRBJ1-2, with D maybe TRBD1 (5 bases). The CDR3 length is 12 residues. Germline-derived CDR1 and CDR2 are LNHDA and SQIVND (reference sequence). Trimming pared 7 bases from V and 3 bases from J, leaving 9 bases between. CDR3 loop: CASITGDYGYTF. As DNA, the CDR3 is TGTGCCAGTATCACAGGTGACTATGGCTACACCTTC.

This clone occurred a few times. The V call is TRBV7-8, the J call TRBJ1-2; TRBD1 agrees at 8 bases. Germline V lookup: CDR1 SGHVS, CDR2 FQNEAQ. The CDR3 totals 13 residues. Unmatched junction bases numbered 3, after V lost 5 bases and J lost 4 bases. The CDR3 DNA reads as TGTGCCAGCAGCCCCACAGGGGGCTATGGCTACACCTTC. Encoded protein: CASSPTGGYGYTF.

This rearrangement joins TRBV6-5 to TRBJ2-4, with D perhaps matching TRBD1 (6 bases). Trimming removed 7 bases from V and 8 bases from J, with 15 bases in between. The CDR3 length is 13 residues. CDR1 MNHEY and CDR2 SVGAGI come from the germline V gene. DNA for the CDR3: TGTGCCAGCACCCTGACAGGTTCTCACATTCAGTACTTC. Amino acid sequence: CASTLTGSHIQYF.

The rearrangement joins TRBV7-3 to TRBJ1-3; D may be TRBD1 (6 bases). The germline V and J ends were trimmed by 0 bases and 2 bases, with 8 bases remaining between them. Germline loops: CDR1 SGHTA, CDR2 FQGTGA. This CDR3 contains 15 residues. CDR3: CASSLTGAPGNTIYF. CDR3 bases: TGTGCCAGCAGCTTAACGGGGGCCCCTGGAAACACCATATATTTT.

The chain uses TRBV12-2 and TRBJ1-5. TRBV12-2 is recorded as a pseudogene. CDR3 length equals 15 residues. The CDR3 loop is CASRFGGDSNQPQHF. CDR3 sequence (DNA): TGTGCAAGTCGCTTCGGGGGGGATAGCAATCAGCCCCAGCATTTT.

J is TRBJ2-3 and V is TRBV19; TRBD2 agrees at 9 bases. The CDR3 has 19 amino acids. In germline, CDR1 is LNHDA, CDR2 SQIVND (reference sequence). J lost 1 base, V lost 5 bases, and 16 bases had no gene match. This CDR3 is CASSPQFGGGRARTDTQYF. CDR3 nucleotide sequence: TGTGCCAGTAGTCCCCAATTCGGGGGCGGGAGGGCCCGCACAGATACGCAGTATTTT.

The V and J genes are TRBV10-3 and TRBJ2-3, with D possibly being TRBD2 (5 bases). The germline CDR1 and CDR2 sequences are ENHRY and SYGVKD. Trimming removed 8 bases at V and 3 bases at J, with 12 bases between. This CDR3 spans 13 amino acids. CDR3 sequence (DNA): TGTGCCATCGGGGTAGCGCGAACAGATACGCAGTATTTT. Amino acids: CAIGVARTDTQYF.

This chain joins TRBV5-8 and TRBJ2-7, with 9 nucleotides matching TRBD1. The CDR3 runs to 14 residues. CDR1 and CDR2 from the germline V gene are SGHTS and YDEGEE. After removal of 4 bases from V and 6 bases from J, the junction contained 8 bases not matched to a gene. This CDR3 reads CASSIRTGEGEQYF. CDR3 sequence (DNA): TGTGCCAGCAGCATCAGGACAGGGGAAGGCGAGCAGTACTTC.

In this sample, this clone turned up once. The rearrangement joins TRBV13 to TRBJ2-7; D perhaps matches TRBD1 (6 bases). This CDR3 spans 14 amino acids. Trimming removed 5 bases at V and 4 bases at J, with 15 bases between. The V gene's germline CDR1 is PRHDT and CDR2 FYEKMQ (reference sequence). The chain's CDR3 is CASSHTGRGYEQYF. The CDR3, as DNA: TGTGCCAGCAGCCATACAGGGCGAGGATACGAGCAGTACTTC.

This clone has only one observation. The chain links TRBV11-3 to TRBJ2-2, with 7 bases fitting TRBD1. The V segment lost 5 bases and the J segment 5 bases; nucleotides outside the gene matches: 14. This CDR3 has 17 residues. From germline, CDR1 is SGHNT and CDR2 YENEEA. The CDR3 DNA sequence: TGTGCCAGCAGCCCGAGGCGACAGGGCATGGGGACCGGGGAGCTGTTTTTT. Translation: CASSPRRQGMGTGELFF.

This clone was recorded only once. This chain uses TRBV6-5 with TRBJ1-2, with a weak D call TRBD1 (5 bases). Between the trimmed V and J ends, which lost 3 bases and 0 bases, there was a span of 11 bases. The CDR3 extends over 15 amino acids. The germline gives CDR1 MNHEY, CDR2 SVGAGI. The CDR3 DNA reads as TGTGCCAGCAGTTATCTTTCAGGGCCTAACTATGGCTACACCTTC. Its translation is CASSYLSGPNYGYTF.

The chain uses TRBV6-5 and TRBJ2-2; tentative D call: TRBD1 (6 bases). The germline CDR1 and CDR2 sequences are MNHEY and SVGAGI. CDR3 length: 13 amino acids. Trimming removed 4 bases at V and 6 bases at J, with 9 bases between. CDR3 in amino acids: CASSSRGPGELFF. The CDR3 DNA is TGTGCCAGCAGTTCCAGGGGCCCCGGGGAGCTGTTTTTT.

This chain uses TRBV19 with TRBJ1-3; D not resolved. The CDR3 loop spans 15 amino acids. Germline CDR1 LNHDA, CDR2 SQIVND (reference sequence). The V end lost 5 bases, the J end lost 0 bases, and 11 bases lay between the germline ends. Here the CDR3 reads CASSPGDTSGNTIYF. CDR3 nucleotides: TGTGCCAGTAGTCCCGGCGACACCTCTGGAAACACCATATATTTT.

This chain links TRBV5-1 with TRBJ2-7; 10 positions match TRBD2. The CDR3 is made up of 15 amino acids. Germline V gene lookup returns CDR1 SGHRS and CDR2 YFSETQ. Losses at the gene ends were 0 bases for V and 3 bases for J; bases not matched to a gene: 3. The CDR3 loop reads CASSLGTSGYYEQYF. CDR3 sequence (DNA): TGCGCCAGCAGCTTGGGGACTAGCGGTTACTACGAGCAGTACTTC.

The genes are TRBV30 and TRBJ1-1; a possible D gene is TRBD1 (5 bases). V dropped 1 base and J dropped 3 bases, with 15 bases sitting between them. The CDR3 is made up of 15 amino acids. The germline CDR1 and CDR2 sequences are GTSNPN and SVGIG (reference sequence). CDR3 residues: CAWSGMDRGYTEAFF. In DNA form, the CDR3 reads TGTGCCTGGAGTGGAATGGACCGGGGGTACACTGAAGCTTTCTTT.

The V gene is TRBV5-4, the J gene TRBJ1-4, with a weak D call TRBD1 (6 bases). Trimming cost V 1 base and J 3 bases, with 13 bases left between them. The CDR3 loop spans 16 amino acids. Germline V CDR1 and CDR2: SGHNT, YYREEE (reference sequence). The CDR3 bases are TGTGCCAGCAGCTTGTGGGCGACAGGCTCTAATGAAAAACTGTTTTTT. As protein: CASSLWATGSNEKLFF.

The chain has TRBV11-3 and TRBJ2-1, with 8 bases aligning to TRBD2. This CDR3 is built from 14 residues. Germline loops: CDR1 SGHNT, CDR2 YENEEA. The trim removed 1 base at V and 6 bases at J, leaving 2 bases unmatched. The CDR3 region has the DNA TGTGCCAGCAGCTTAGGCGGGAGGTTCAATGAGCAGTTCTTC. It specifies CASSLGGRFNEQFF.